What follows is one T cell receptor beta chain and its context. Its specificity is not known. Indicated time point: baseline, week 1 (first vaccination visit). Specified treatment: pre-vaccination baseline after standard-of-care therapy. Every donor had a new WHO grade 3 or 4 astrocytoma that was IDH1-mutant, with loss of nuclear ATRX. The CDR3 loop spans 14 amino acids. V was clipped by 4 bases and J by 5 bases, with 15 bases between them. Germline-derived CDR1 and CDR2 are SGHNT and YYREEE (reference sequence). The data originate from a study of a mutant IDH1 vaccine in newly diagnosed glioma. Study-wide context: The earlier regimen, radiotherapy, temozolomide, or both, was most often both. Study results and limitations: Pseudoprogression looked unconnected to shifts in top peripheral T cell clonotypes.

The data were produced by immunoSEQ multiplex PCR, yet TCRdb's version contains in-frame clones alone and is incomplete. The sample carries about 88,000 clones, approximately 80% recorded once. This chain connects TRBV5-4 to TRBJ2-5; a weak D match, TRBD2 (5 bases). The sequence came from a man between 40 and 49 years old with glioma. Some clones in this sample may be carry-over from other donors' samples. This sample comprised PBMCs, obtained from a glioma patient treated with radiotherapy, temozolomide or both. CDR3 in DNA: TGTGCCAGCAGCCTAACTAGTTGGGCGGAGACCCAGTACTTC. It codes for CASSLTSWAETQYF.